These 26 T cell receptor beta chains came from one sample sequenced in a study of metastatic and nonmetastatic thyroid tumors. TCRdb used MiXCR to call clones anew from the PCR reads. Here the sample spans about 5,500 clones, roughly 35% being singletons. None of the patients had undergone any treatment ahead of thyroid surgery. The sequenced material came from tumor tissue. These receptors all stem from a male donor with papillary thyroid cancer or a benign thyroid nodule (not recorded which). Some clones in this sample may be carry-over from other donors' samples.

The rearrangement uses TRBV6-1 and TRBJ2-7; 8 bases match TRBD1. The CDR3 runs 15 residues. The V segment lost 6 bases and the J segment 0 bases; nucleotides outside the gene matches: 7. Germline V gene data show CDR1 as MNHNS and CDR2 as SASEGT. DNA for the CDR3: TGTGCCAGCAGACCCGGGACAGGCCCCTCCTACGAGCAGTACTTC. Translated: CASRPGTGPSYEQYF.

This chain links TRBV28 with TRBJ1-6, with a weak D call TRBD1 (5 bases). CDR1 is MDHEN and CDR2 is SYDVKM in the germline V gene. The CDR3 sequence is 14 residues long. Trimming took 1 base from V and 7 from J, leaving 8 bases between them. Here the CDR3 DNA reads TGTGCCAGCAGTTTATCGGGGCAGAATTCACCCCTCCACTTT. It encodes CASSLSGQNSPLHF. The variable domain in full, with the rest retrieved from reference TRBV28 and TRBJ1-6, is DVKVTQSSRYLVKRTGEKVFLECVQDMDHENMFWYRQDPGLGLRLIYFSYDVKMKEKGDIPEGYSVSREKKERFSLILESASTNQTSMYLCASSLSGQNSPLHFGNGTRLTVT.

V gene TRBV6-5 combines with J gene TRBJ1-4; 8 positions match TRBD1. This CDR3 region has 15 residues. J gave up 6 bases and V 2 bases, and 5 bases lay outside the gene matches. Germline CDR1 is MNHEY and CDR2 is SVGAGI. CDR3 in DNA: TGTGCCAGCAGTTACCACAGGGGGTGGGATGAAAAACTGTTTTTT. This sequence encodes CASSYHRGWDEKLFF.

In this sample, this clone is large. The gene calls are TRBV11-2 and TRBJ2-1, with TRBD2 matching 14 bases. J was trimmed by 10 bases and V by 5 bases; bases with no gene match: 7. This CDR3 has 15 amino acids. Germline CDR1 SGHAT, CDR2 FQNNGV. The CDR3 sequence: CASSRTSGGPPEQFF. CDR3 DNA: TGTGCCAGCAGCCGGACTAGCGGGGGGCCCCCGGAGCAGTTCTTC.

This clone occurred a few times. This chain uses TRBV6-1 with TRBJ2-7, with D unresolved. Trimming pared 6 bases from V and 0 bases from J, leaving 15 bases between. Germline CDR1 MNHNS, CDR2 SASEGT. The CDR3 extends over 15 amino acids. CDR3 nucleotide sequence: TGTGCCAGCAGAATTAGTAGGTCCTTCTCCTACGAGCAGTACTTC. Translation: CASRISRSFSYEQYF.

The table lists this clone with a count of one. The chain links TRBV20-1 to TRBJ2-1; D is ambiguous. In germline, CDR1 is DFQATT, CDR2 SNEGSKA (reference sequence). Trimming left V 6 bases short and J 3 bases short, with 12 bases between. There are 13 residues in the CDR3. The CDR3 spells CSAQARSYNEQFF. CDR3 nucleotides: TGCAGTGCCCAAGCGAGAAGCTACAATGAGCAGTTCTTC.

V and J are TRBV4-1 and TRBJ1-1; D uncertain. This CDR3 has 13 residues. The V gene's germline CDR1 is MGHRA and CDR2 YSYEKL. The V end was cut by 4 bases, the J end by 0 bases, with 6 bases between. The CDR3 DNA reads as TGCGCCAGCAGCCTTGGACTGAACACTGAAGCTTTCTTT. Protein sequence: CASSLGLNTEAFF.

The chain uses TRBV7-2 and TRBJ2-7; D not certain. The CDR3 totals 14 residues. V dropped 2 bases and J dropped 0 bases, with 8 bases sitting between them. Germline V gene data show CDR1 as SGHTA and CDR2 as FQGNSA. The CDR3 region has the DNA TGTGCCAGCAGCTTATCCAGTACCTCCTACGAGCAGTACTTC. This translates into CASSLSSTSYEQYF.

The V call is TRBV7-6, the J call TRBJ2-1, with 8 bases identical to TRBD1. CDR3 length: 16 residues. CDR1 is SGHVS and CDR2 is FNYEAQ in the germline V gene. The junction had 6 bases not matched to a gene; V was cut back by 1 base and J by 4 bases. In nucleotides, the CDR3 is TGTGCCAGCAGCTTAGACGCGGACAGGGTATACAATGAGCAGTTCTTC. Its translation: CASSLDADRVYNEQFF.

The chain links TRBV6-2 or TRBV6-3 to TRBJ1-1; D unresolved. The germline V gene encodes CDR1 MNHEY and CDR2 SVGEGT. The CDR3 totals 14 residues. V dropped 2 bases and J dropped 0 bases, with 7 bases sitting between them. CDR3 bases: TGTGCCAGCAGTTACCGATTGATGAACACTGAAGCTTTCTTT. Translation gives CASSYRLMNTEAFF.

The rearrangement uses TRBV5-1 and TRBJ2-1; D is possibly TRBD1 or TRBD2 (5 bases each). CDR3 length: 16 amino acids. The V and J ends lost 4 bases and 3 bases respectively, with 17 bases between them. Germline CDR1 SGHRS, CDR2 YFSETQ. This chain's CDR3 is CASSTQGAMGYNEQFF. Here the CDR3 DNA reads TGCGCCAGCAGCACTCAGGGAGCTATGGGCTACAATGAGCAGTTCTTC.

V is TRBV2 and J is TRBJ1-4; maybe TRBD1 (5 bases). Germline CDR1 and CDR2: SNHLY and FYNNEI. Trimming took off 8 bases at V and 5 bases at J, with 21 bases between the two ends. This CDR3 has 16 residues. Written as DNA, the CDR3 is TGTGCCAGCTTACGTGCAGGGATAGTCGGAAATGAAAAACTGTTTTTT. Its translation: CASLRAGIVGNEKLFF.

This chain joins TRBV11-2 and TRBJ1-1, with a tentative D call TRBD1 (6 bases). This CDR3 has 15 residues. Germline CDR1 is SGHAT and CDR2 is FQNNGV. V lost 5 bases and J lost 3, with 16 bases in between. The CDR3 here is CASSPLGGGDTEAFF. CDR3 sequence (DNA): TGTGCCAGCAGCCCGCTGGGAGGGGGAGACACTGAAGCTTTCTTT.

The chain has TRBV4-1 and TRBJ2-7; TRBD2 matches 8 bases. CDR1 MGHRA and CDR2 YSYEKL come from the germline V gene. This CDR3 is built from 15 residues. J gave up 0 bases and V 5 bases, and 6 bases lay outside the gene matches. The CDR3 coding sequence is TGCGCCAGCAGCTCGCTAGCGGGTAGCTCCTACGAGCAGTACTTC. Translated, it gives CASSSLAGSSYEQYF.

This clone is large (0.1 to 1%) by share. The chain combines TRBV9 with TRBJ2-2; D not certain. The CDR3 extends over 13 amino acids. Germline V lookup: CDR1 SGDLS, CDR2 YYNGEE. Between the trimmed V and J ends, which lost 0 bases and 5 bases, there was a span of 5 bases. The CDR3 sequence: CASSVGGTGELFF. CDR3 coding DNA: TGTGCCAGCAGCGTAGGAGGAACCGGGGAGCTGTTTTTT.

Sample share makes this clone medium-sized. CDR3 amino acids: CASSARLGGDNNSPLHF. The CDR3 DNA reads as TGTGCCAGCAGTGCCCGACTTGGGGGGGACAATAATTCACCCCTCCACTTT. The rearrangement links TRBV2 to TRBJ1-6; D possibly corresponds to TRBD1 (6 bases). The CDR3 extends over 17 amino acids. V gave up 4 bases and J gave up 5 bases, with 18 bases separating them. Looked up from germline, CDR1 is SNHLY and CDR2 is FYNNEI.

This chain links TRBV20-1 with TRBJ2-3, with no clear D. Germline CDR1 DFQATT, CDR2 SNEGSKA (reference sequence). The V end was cut by 3 bases, the J end by 4 bases, with 8 bases between. This CDR3 has 12 amino acids. Here the CDR3 DNA reads TGCAGTGCTAGTCAATCGTCAGATACGCAGTATTTT. It translates to CSASQSSDTQYF.

This chain links TRBV6-1 with TRBJ1-5, with D unclear. V was pared by 6 bases and J by 2 bases, with 11 bases between. The CDR3 runs to 14 residues. Per germline, CDR1 MNHNS and CDR2 SASEGT. CDR3: CASRDPTGNQPQHF. The CDR3 DNA reads as TGTGCCAGCAGAGATCCTACGGGCAATCAGCCCCAGCATTTT.

This clone came up a few times. The V gene is TRBV30, the J gene TRBJ2-7; D is unclear. Between the trimmed V and J ends, which lost 0 bases and 7 bases, there was a span of 13 bases. This CDR3 is 13 amino acids long. The germline gives CDR1 GTSNPN, CDR2 SVGIG (reference sequence). The CDR3 protein is CAWSVLPPQEQYF. CDR3 in DNA: TGTGCCTGGAGTGTACTCCCCCCACAGGAGCAGTACTTC.

In regard to this clone: This may arise from a read error, as a much more abundant clone is one base away. J is TRBJ1-6 and V is TRBV27; 9 positions agree with TRBD1. The CDR3 sequence is 14 residues long. Germline CDR1 is MNHEY and CDR2 is SMNVEV (reference sequence). CDR3 nucleotide sequence: TGTGCCAGCAGTTTCGGACAGGGGACTTCACTCCTCCACTTT. As protein: CASSFGQGTSLLHF.

The CDR3 region has the DNA TGCAGTGCTAGATCCTTGCTGTATACGCAGTATTTT. This sequence encodes CSARSLLYTQYF. This chain joins TRBV20-1 and TRBJ2-3; D uncertain. Between the trimmed V and J ends, which lost 2 bases and 7 bases, there was a span of 10 bases. This CDR3 spans 12 amino acids. The germline V gene encodes CDR1 DFQATT and CDR2 SNEGSKA (reference sequence).

Relative to its sample, this clone is medium-sized (0.01 to 0.1%). This sequence joins TRBV3-1 and TRBJ2-1, with 13 nucleotides matching TRBD2. The CDR3 is made up of 19 amino acids. Looked up from germline, CDR1 is LGHDT and CDR2 is YNNKEL (reference sequence). V lost 1 base to trimming and J lost 0 bases; unmatched junction nucleotides: 6. The CDR3 sequence is CASSQVAGLAGSSYNEQFF. The CDR3 DNA reads TGTGCCAGCAGCCAAGTCGCGGGACTAGCGGGGAGCTCCTACAATGAGCAGTTCTTC.

By sample share, this clone is medium-sized. The chain combines TRBV10-3 with TRBJ1-4; the D gene is possibly TRBD1 (6 bases). CDR3 size: 16 residues. Between the trimmed V and J ends, which lost 3 bases and 0 bases, there was a span of 11 bases. CDR1 and CDR2 from the germline V gene are ENHRY and SYGVKD. The CDR3 DNA is TGTGCCATCAGTGACCCCGGACAGACAACTAATGAAAAACTGTTTTTT. Translating gives CAISDPGQTTNEKLFF.

The chain is built from TRBV5-1 and TRBJ1-2; no firm D call. Germline V gene sequence: CDR1 SGHRS, CDR2 YFSETQ. The CDR3 has 15 amino acids. The V and J ends lost 7 bases and 5 bases respectively, with 21 bases between them. CDR3 nucleotides: TGCGCCAGCCGCACGACCTCCATGCCCGAATATGGCTACACCTTC. Amino acid sequence: CASRTTSMPEYGYTF.

This clone is medium-sized within its sample. The gene calls are TRBV4-2 and TRBJ1-4; 11 bases align to TRBD1. Trimming at V came to 0 bases and at J to 8 bases, leaving 5 bases not matched to a gene. Germline CDR1 is LGHNA and CDR2 is YNFKEQ. The CDR3 has 16 amino acids. The DNA for the CDR3 is TGTGCCAGCAGCCAAGAGGCCGGGACAGGGGGGGAAAAACTGTTTTTT. Translation gives CASSQEAGTGGEKLFF.

V and J are TRBV6-1 and TRBJ1-5; TRBD1 matches at 7 bases. The V gene's germline CDR1 is MNHNS and CDR2 SASEGT. Trimming removed 4 bases from V and 8 bases from J; junction bases left unmatched: 11. CDR3 length equals 15 residues. The DNA for the CDR3 is TGTGCCAGCAGTGGAGCCAGGGGGATCGTTGAGCCCCAGCATTTT. As protein: CASSGARGIVEPQHF.